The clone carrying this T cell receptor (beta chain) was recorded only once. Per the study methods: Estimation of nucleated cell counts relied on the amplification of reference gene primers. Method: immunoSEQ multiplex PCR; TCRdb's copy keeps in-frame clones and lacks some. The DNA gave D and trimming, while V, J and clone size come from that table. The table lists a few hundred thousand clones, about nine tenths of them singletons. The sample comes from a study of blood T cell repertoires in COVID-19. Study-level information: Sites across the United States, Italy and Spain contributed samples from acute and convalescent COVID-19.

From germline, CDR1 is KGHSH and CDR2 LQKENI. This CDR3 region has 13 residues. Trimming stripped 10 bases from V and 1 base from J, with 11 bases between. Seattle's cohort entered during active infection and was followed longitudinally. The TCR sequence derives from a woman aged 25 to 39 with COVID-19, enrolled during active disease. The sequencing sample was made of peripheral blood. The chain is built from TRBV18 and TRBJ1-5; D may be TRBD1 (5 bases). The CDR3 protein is CATAGGSNQPQHF. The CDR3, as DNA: TGTGCCACCGCGGGGGGGAGCAATCAGCCCCAGCATTTT.